Following are 18 T cell receptor beta chains from one sample sequenced in a study of T cells expressing NK-cell markers. Following a re-call of the 5' RACE reads, TCRdb has one entry per CDR3 protein and lacks DNA. This table holds more than 120,000 distinct CDR3 sequences. The specimen was blood T cells: a sorted CD56 or NKG2C T cell subset, CD4+ or CD8+ T cells, or bulk PBMC T cells (not recorded which). Receptors were obtained from a man in his late teens or twenties in good health.

The chain employs TRBV20-1 and TRBJ2-1; TCRdb's D call, TRBD2, is unchecked because there is no DNA. The CDR3 totals 16 residues. Germline V gene data show CDR1 as DFQATT and CDR2 as SNEGSKA (reference sequence). Here the CDR3 reads CSARDPTRPTYNEQFF.

The chain combines TRBV6-1 with TRBJ2-3; TCRdb designates TRBD2, a call that cannot be tested without DNA. CDR1 MNHNS and CDR2 SASEGT come from the germline V gene. The CDR3 has 15 amino acids. CDR3: CASSEDGAVTDTQYF.

The genes are TRBV28 and TRBJ2-1; checking the TCRdb D call of TRBD2 is not possible without DNA. CDR1 is MDHEN and CDR2 is SYDVKM in the germline V gene. CDR3 length: 17 residues. The CDR3 sequence: CASETSGVSEAYNEQFF.

The chain links TRBV20-1 to TRBJ2-1; the TCRdb call, TRBD1, lacks DNA for checking. This CDR3 contains 15 residues. Germline lookup yields CDR1 DFQATT and CDR2 SNEGSKA (reference sequence). CDR3 region: CSARVGTAPYNEQFF.

The chain recombines TRBV20-1 with TRBJ2-1; checking the TCRdb D call of TRBD2 is not possible without DNA. Germline assignment: CDR1 DFQATT and CDR2 SNEGSKA (reference sequence). The length of the CDR3 is 15 residues. The CDR3 here is CSARDNRRELHEQFF.

The CDR3 reads CASTKGGELETQYF. This rearrangement joins TRBV12-3 or TRBV12-4 to TRBJ2-5; the D call from TCRdb, TRBD2, cannot be confirmed without DNA. This CDR3 is 14 amino acids long.

V is TRBV11-2 and J is TRBJ1-1; TCRdb proposes TRBD1, but this gene call is untestable without DNA. This CDR3 has 17 amino acids. Germline values: CDR1 SGHAT, CDR2 FQNNGV. The CDR3 sequence: CASSLGWATGGNTEAFF.

CDR3 protein: CASFPGFGARYQETQYF. This sequence joins TRBV6-2 or TRBV6-3 and TRBJ2-5; TCRdb lists TRBD2, though no DNA is available to test this call. Germline lookup yields CDR1 MNHEY and CDR2 SVGEGT. The CDR3 consists of 17 residues.

The V and J genes are TRBV5-1 and TRBJ2-7; there is no DNA to check the TCRdb D call of TRBD1. In germline, CDR1 is SGHRS, CDR2 YFSETQ. This CDR3 contains 16 residues. The CDR3 sequence is CASSEGQTPNPREQYF.

This sequence joins TRBV7-9 and TRBJ2-7; TCRdb gives TRBD2 as the D gene, but with no DNA this cannot be confirmed. CDR1 and CDR2 (germline): SEHNR, FQNEAQ (reference sequence). The CDR3 is 16 residues long. The CDR3 loop reads CASSSLPGLAVYEQYF.

The chain carries TRBV2 and TRBJ2-5; TCRdb selects TRBD2, and the lack of DNA leaves this call unchecked. The germline V gene has CDR1 SNHLY and CDR2 FYNNEI. The CDR3 is 16 residues long. This CDR3 reads CATKKTGLAGQETQYF.

The J gene is TRBJ2-7, the V gene TRBV28; TCRdb lists TRBD1, though no DNA is available to test this call. The germline gives CDR1 MDHEN, CDR2 SYDVKM. This CDR3 contains 15 residues. The CDR3 reads CASSASGTGTYEQYF. Supplemented by reference TRBV28 and TRBJ2-7, the full variable domain reads DVKVTQSSRYLVKRTGEKVFLECVQDMDHENMFWYRQDPGLGLRLIYFSYDVKMKEKGDIPEGYSVSREKKERFSLILESASTNQTSMYLCASSASGTGTYEQYFGPGTRLTVT.

The chain carries TRBV7-2 and TRBJ2-4; TCRdb gives TRBD2 as the D gene, but with no DNA this cannot be confirmed. The germline CDR1 and CDR2 sequences are SGHTA and FQGNSA. There are 20 residues in the CDR3. CDR3 in amino acids: CASSDHPGGTSLAGVNIQYF.

The chain is built from TRBV2 and TRBJ1-6. The CDR3 spans 12 residues. Germline assignment: CDR1 SNHLY and CDR2 FYNNEI. This CDR3 reads CATLDGVSPLHF.

The rearrangement joins TRBV20-1 to TRBJ2-1. The CDR3 covers 15 residues. Germline lookup yields CDR1 DFQATT and CDR2 SNEGSKA (reference sequence). CDR3 residues: CSARNVLYSNNEQFF.

The chain couples TRBV7-6 to TRBJ2-3; there is no DNA to check the TCRdb D call of TRBD1. Germline V gene sequence: CDR1 SGHVS, CDR2 FNYEAQ. The CDR3 runs to 15 residues. CDR3 protein: CASSPGTGFTDTQYF.

CDR3 amino acids: CASSYKLAGDRPDTQYF. This sequence joins TRBV5-1 and TRBJ2-3; checking the TCRdb D call of TRBD2 is not possible without DNA. The CDR3 covers 17 residues. Germline CDR1 reads SGHRS; CDR2 reads YFSETQ.

This rearrangement joins TRBV6-1 to TRBJ2-2. This CDR3 contains 13 residues. Germline V gene data show CDR1 as MNHNS and CDR2 as SASEGT. CDR3 residues: CASSAGTTGELFF.